This T cell receptor (beta chain) was found in a study of T-cell memory formation after mild COVID-19. This CDR3 comprises 16 residues. Trimming cost V 3 bases and J 5 bases, with 19 bases left between them. The germline gives CDR1 SEHNR, CDR2 FQNEAQ (reference sequence). This clonotype was observed a few times. Each CDR3 protein gets one entry after TCRdb re-called the 5' RACE reads with MiXCR. The sample yields about 110,000 distinct CDR3 sequences, about 18% seen once. Sequencing was carried out using PBMCs or a T cell subset sorted from them (not recorded which). The rearrangement links TRBV7-9 to TRBJ2-5, with D tentatively TRBD1 (5 bases). The sequence was collected from a man between 18 and 29 years old who had mild COVID-19 (a few samples of this study predate the infection). Cell type and time point are not known. CDR3 DNA: TGTGCCAGCAGCTTCAGGGCCAGCTGGGTCGGGGAGACCCAGTACTTC. This sequence encodes CASSFRASWVGETQYF.